The clone carrying this T cell receptor beta chain was seen ten or more times. These data come from a study of T-cell reconstitution after alpha-beta-depleted transplantation in children. TCRbeta library preparation incorporated unique molecular identifiers. MiXCR, run by TCRdb on the PCR reads, gives a single entry per CDR3 protein. The table shows 200,000 to 250,000 distinct CDR3 sequences, with about 12% occurring only once. Trimming took off 3 bases at V and 1 base at J, with 6 bases between the two ends. This CDR3 has 12 residues. Germline V gene sequence: CDR1 DFQATT, CDR2 SNEGSKA (reference sequence).

The material was PBMCs from the stem cell graft donor, obtained from the stem cell graft. This clonotype was obtained from a human donor who donated a stem cell graft to a child with acute lymphoblastic leukemia. V and J are TRBV20-1 and TRBJ1-1; D call uncertain. The CDR3 loop reads CSASQPNTEAFF. In DNA, the CDR3 is TGCAGTGCTAGCCAACCGAACACTGAAGCTTTCTTT.